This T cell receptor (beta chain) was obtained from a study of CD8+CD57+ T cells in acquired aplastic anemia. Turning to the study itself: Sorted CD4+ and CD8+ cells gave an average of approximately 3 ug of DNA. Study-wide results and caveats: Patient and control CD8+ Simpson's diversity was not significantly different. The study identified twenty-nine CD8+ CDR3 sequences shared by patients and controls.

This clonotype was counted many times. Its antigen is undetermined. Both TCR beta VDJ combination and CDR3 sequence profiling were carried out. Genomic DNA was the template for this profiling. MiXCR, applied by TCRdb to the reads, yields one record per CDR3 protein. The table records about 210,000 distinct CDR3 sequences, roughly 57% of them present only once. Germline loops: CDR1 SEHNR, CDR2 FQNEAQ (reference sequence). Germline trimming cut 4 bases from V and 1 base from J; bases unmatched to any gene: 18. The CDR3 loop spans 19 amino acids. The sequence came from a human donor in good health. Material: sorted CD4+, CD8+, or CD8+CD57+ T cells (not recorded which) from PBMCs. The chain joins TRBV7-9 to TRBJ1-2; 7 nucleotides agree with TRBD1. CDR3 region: CASSWALQGRTPINYGYTF. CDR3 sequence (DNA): TGTGCCAGCAGCTGGGCATTACAGGGGCGCACCCCGATTAACTATGGCTACACCTTC.